The present entry profiles one T cell receptor (beta chain) with its context. Its antigen is still unknown. A multiplex PCR was run with 60 Vbeta primers and 13 Jbeta primers. The data were produced by immunoSEQ multiplex PCR, yet TCRdb's version contains in-frame clones alone and is incomplete. Altogether 110,000 or so clones are present, over 60% being singletons, with the ten largest covering 4.5% to 6%. Germline trimming cut 5 bases from V and 2 bases from J; bases unmatched to any gene: 3. CDR3 size: 14 residues. Germline loops: CDR1 LNHDA, CDR2 SQIVND (reference sequence). This entry is derived from a study of cytomegalovirus exposure and HLA in healthy donors. For the study at large: An early release of data contained roughly 90 million unique TCRs, which came from HLA-typed donors.

Study results and caveats: The study listed roughly 160 cytomegalovirus-associated TCR beta chains.

The rearrangement links TRBV19 to TRBJ1-1; TRBD1 matches at 9 bases. This TCR came from a young man in good health and CMV-seropositive. The sequenced material came from PBMCs. CDR3 loop: CASSATGGNTEAFF. CDR3 in DNA: TGTGCCAGTAGTGCCACAGGGGGCAACACTGAAGCTTTCTTT.